This T cell receptor (beta chain) came from a study of tumor and adjacent non-tumor tissue in lung cancer. This sample's RNA came from whole unsorted tissue. The library came from three nested PCR rounds adapted from ARM-PCR protocols. TCRdb reprocessed the multiplex PCR reads via MiXCR and lists one record per CDR3 protein. The profile shows around 70,000 distinct CDR3 sequences, approximately 73% of them singletons. In the case of this clonotype: One junction end disagrees with the germline gene, perhaps due to a read error.

The source material was lung tumor tissue. The sequence derives from a man in his 60s with non-small cell lung cancer.

In DNA, the CDR3 is TGTACCAGCAGCTTAGTCCCCCAAGATACACTGTATTTT. It is translated as CTSSLVPQDTLYF. The genes are TRBV11-3 and TRBJ2-3, with D unresolved. The germline V gene has CDR1 SGHNT and CDR2 YENEEA. The CDR3 runs 13 residues. Combining the CDR3 with reference TRBV11-3 and TRBJ2-3 gives the whole variable domain EAGVVQSPRYKIIEKKQPVAFWCNPISGHNTLYWYLQNLGQGPELLIRYENEEAVDDSQLPKDRFSAERLKGVDSTLKIQPAELGDSAVYLCTSSLVPQDTLYFGPGTRLTVL.